The source of this TCR beta chain is a study of T cell responses to AZD1222 COVID-19 vaccine. General study results and limits: Spike was spanned by vaccine-associated CD4 TCRs, which were dominant at 160-218 and 743-854.

The V gene's germline CDR1 is SGHRS and CDR2 YFSETQ. Trimming stripped 3 bases from V and 5 bases from J, with 8 bases between. This CDR3 has 13 residues. This clone was detected only once. Its target is not known. TCRdb's copy holds only in-frame clones and misses some; the assay was immunoSEQ multiplex PCR. The data show about 86,000 clones, approximately 90% seen once. This receptor was taken from an adult who received the AZD1222 COVID-19 vaccine. This material consisted of peripheral blood, taken 28 days after the second AZD1222 dose. The rearrangement links TRBV5-1 to TRBJ2-2; the D call may be TRBD1 or TRBD2 (5 bases each). The CDR3 loop is CASSSRETGELFF. DNA of the CDR3: TGCGCCAGCAGCTCCAGGGAGACCGGGGAGCTGTTTTTT.